These T cell receptor beta chains were read from a single sample in a study of technical replicates of blood from a handful of donors. Data came from immunoSEQ multiplex PCR; TCRdb stores just in-frame clones and leaves some out. Altogether tens of thousands of clones are present, 90% to 95% being singletons, with the ten largest covering 0.37%. The specimen was T cells isolated from PBMCs. The receptors derive from a human donor in good health. Some clones in this sample may be carry-over from other donors' samples. Both conserved end residues are part of each CDR3. The order of the fields is J gene, V gene, D gene, clone size, CDR3 protein, CDR3 DNA. The D gene is left open where the match is weak. Clone size is stated in some rows and not others, as once, few, many or a class when expanded.

J: TRBJ2-1
V: TRBV7-6
D: -
size: -
CDR3: CASSLVTYNEQFF
DNA: TGTGCCAGCAGCTTAGTAACCTACAATGAGCAGTTCTTC

J: TRBJ2-7
V: TRBV11-2
D: -
size: -
CDR3: CASSLRSYEQYF
DNA: TGTGCCAGCAGCTTACGCTCCTACGAGCAGTACTTC

J: TRBJ2-1
V: TRBV25-1
D: -
size: -
CDR3: CASSGLGGEVPYNEQFF
DNA: TGTGCCAGCAGTGGACTGGGGGGAGAGGTCCCCTACAATGAGCAGTTCTTC

J: TRBJ1-1
V: TRBV6-5
D: -
size: -
CDR3: CASRDLGARAPFF
DNA: TGTGCCAGCAGAGATTTGGGGGCTAGAGCTCCTTTCTTT

J: TRBJ2-7
V: TRBV9
D: -
size: -
CDR3: CASSPRGLGAYEQYF
DNA: TGTGCCAGCAGCCCGCGGGGCTTAGGAGCCTACGAGCAGTACTTC

J: TRBJ2-7
V: TRBV28
D: TRBD2
size: -
CDR3: CASSLGLAGGREQYF
DNA: TGTGCCAGCAGTTTAGGGCTAGCGGGGGGGCGAGAGCAGTACTTC

J: TRBJ1-6
V: TRBV6-1
D: TRBD1
size: -
CDR3: CASTAGTALNSPLHF
DNA: TGTGCCAGCACCGCCGGGACAGCCCTTAATTCACCCCTCCACTTT

J: TRBJ2-7
V: TRBV9
D: -
size: -
CDR3: CASSSDIGYEQYF
DNA: TGTGCCAGCAGCTCGGACATAGGTTACGAGCAGTACTTC

J: TRBJ2-7
V: TRBV28
D: -
size: -
CDR3: CASSLWGTAASEQYF
DNA: TGTGCCAGCAGTTTATGGGGTACGGCGGCGAGTGAGCAGTACTTC

J: TRBJ2-3
V: TRBV7-9
D: TRBD2
size: -
CDR3: CASSLDLAGRTDTQYF
DNA: TGTGCCAGCAGCTTAGACCTAGCGGGCCGCACAGATACGCAGTATTTT

J: TRBJ2-2
V: TRBV29-1
D: TRBD2
size: -
CDR3: CSGKGTSGGGTGELFF
DNA: TGCAGCGGGAAAGGGACTAGCGGGGGGGGTACCGGGGAGCTGTTTTTT

J: TRBJ2-7
V: TRBV10-2
D: -
size: once
CDR3: CASSEGVSEQYF
DNA: TGCGCCAGCAGCGAAGGGGTCTCCGAGCAGTACTTC

J: TRBJ2-1
V: TRBV2
D: TRBD2
size: few
CDR3: CASSGGRYGEQFF
DNA: TGTGCCAGCAGTGGCGGGAGGTACGGTGAGCAGTTCTTC

J: TRBJ2-7
V: TRBV5-1
D: TRBD1
size: once
CDR3: CASSYSHRDRGPTGLYEQYF
DNA: TGCGCCAGCAGCTATAGTCACCGGGACAGGGGCCCCACAGGTCTCTACGAGCAGTACTTC

J: TRBJ2-3
V: TRBV5-1
D: TRBD2
size: -
CDR3: CASSQGLAGGDTQYF
DNA: TGCGCCAGCAGCCAAGGACTAGCGGGAGGAGATACGCAGTATTTT

J: TRBJ2-1
V: TRBV4-1
D: -
size: -
CDR3: CASSHQTVGGADEQFF
DNA: TGCGCCAGCAGCCACCAGACCGTGGGGGGGGCGGATGAGCAGTTCTTC

J: TRBJ1-2
V: TRBV7-9
D: -
size: -
CDR3: CASSLGEYGELYGYTF
DNA: TGTGCCAGCAGCTTAGGAGAATACGGGGAACTTTATGGCTACACCTTC

J: TRBJ2-1
V: TRBV6-5
D: TRBD1
size: once
CDR3: CASSLRGTGEDNEQFF
DNA: TGTGCCAGCAGTTTGAGGGGGACAGGGGAGGACAATGAGCAGTTCTTC

J: TRBJ2-3
V: TRBV18
D: TRBD2
size: -
CDR3: CASSQTSGSTDTQYF
DNA: TGTGCCAGCTCCCAAACTAGCGGGAGCACAGATACGCAGTATTTT

J: TRBJ2-2
V: TRBV29-1
D: -
size: -
CDR3: CSVENTANTGELFF
DNA: TGCAGCGTTGAAAACACCGCGAACACCGGGGAGCTGTTTTTT

J: TRBJ2-5
V: TRBV28
D: TRBD2
size: once
CDR3: CASSFELAGTLAAQYF
DNA: TGTGCCAGCAGTTTTGAACTAGCGGGAACTCTTGCGGCCCAGTACTTC

J: TRBJ2-6
V: TRBV19
D: TRBD1
size: -
CDR3: CASSPPGQGPSGANVLTF
DNA: TGTGCCAGTAGCCCCCCGGGACAGGGACCTTCTGGGGCCAACGTCCTGACTTTC

J: TRBJ1-1
V: TRBV30
D: TRBD1
size: -
CDR3: CACLGGPGGPLDTEAFF
DNA: TGTGCCTGCCTTGGAGGGCCAGGGGGCCCACTGGACACTGAAGCTTTCTTT

J: TRBJ1-4
V: TRBV11-2
D: TRBD1
size: -
CDR3: CASRQLRGQFEKLFF
DNA: TGTGCCAGCAGACAGCTCAGGGGGCAATTTGAAAAACTGTTTTTT

J: TRBJ1-2
V: TRBV10-3
D: TRBD1
size: -
CDR3: CAISVRQGGYTF
DNA: TGTGCCATCAGTGTAAGACAGGGTGGCTACACCTTC

J: TRBJ2-2
V: TRBV19
D: -
size: -
CDR3: CASSRTLLNTGELFF
DNA: TGTGCCAGTAGCAGAACCCTGTTGAACACCGGGGAGCTGTTTTTT

J: TRBJ2-2
V: TRBV5-4
D: TRBD1
size: -
CDR3: CASSLQGVGELFF
DNA: TGTGCCAGCAGCTTACAGGGGGTCGGGGAGCTGTTTTTT

J: TRBJ2-5
V: TRBV30
D: -
size: -
CDR3: CAWSFGQETQYF
DNA: TGTGCCTGGAGTTTTGGACAGGAGACCCAGTACTTC

J: TRBJ2-6
V: TRBV4-1
D: TRBD1
size: few
CDR3: CASSQPPLGQGKSGANVLTF
DNA: TGCGCCAGCAGCCAACCACCCCTGGGACAGGGGAAATCTGGGGCCAACGTCCTGACTTTC

J: TRBJ2-3
V: TRBV11-3
D: TRBD2
size: -
CDR3: CASTERGDGTDTQYF
DNA: TGTGCCAGCACGGAGCGGGGGGATGGCACAGATACGCAGTATTTT

J: TRBJ1-2
V: TRBV5-6
D: TRBD1
size: -
CDR3: CASSPRQGRHTF
DNA: TGTGCCAGCAGCCCCCGACAGGGAAGACACACCTTC

J: TRBJ1-2
V: TRBV15
D: TRBD1
size: -
CDR3: CATSSFSDRGGYGYTF
DNA: TGTGCCACCAGCAGTTTTTCGGACAGGGGTGGATATGGCTACACCTTC

J: TRBJ1-2
V: TRBV27
D: -
size: -
CDR3: CASSLTPQGGYTF
DNA: TGTGCCAGCAGTTTAACCCCTCAGGGAGGCTACACCTTC

J: TRBJ2-1
V: TRBV28
D: -
size: few
CDR3: CASSSQPRYNEQFF
DNA: TGTGCCAGCAGCTCCCAACCCAGATACAATGAGCAGTTCTTC

J: TRBJ2-7
V: TRBV29-1
D: TRBD1
size: -
CDR3: CSVSRGPEQYF
DNA: TGCAGCGTTTCCAGGGGGCCCGAGCAGTACTTC

J: TRBJ1-2
V: TRBV5-1
D: -
size: -
CDR3: CASSLGTVTNYGYTF
DNA: TGCGCCAGCAGCTTGGGCACAGTCACTAACTATGGCTACACCTTC

J: TRBJ1-4
V: TRBV19
D: -
size: -
CDR3: CASSILGQPNEKLFF
DNA: TGTGCCAGTAGTATACTGGGCCAGCCTAATGAAAAACTGTTTTTT

J: TRBJ1-6
V: TRBV5-8
D: TRBD1
size: -
CDR3: CASSFTPRTGEYNSPLHF
DNA: TGTGCCAGCAGCTTCACACCCCGGACAGGGGAATATAATTCACCCCTCCACTTT

J: TRBJ1-5
V: TRBV28
D: -
size: -
CDR3: CASSLGPGGNQPQHF
DNA: TGTGCCAGCAGTTTAGGTCCAGGTGGCAATCAGCCCCAGCATTTT

J: TRBJ2-7
V: TRBV15
D: TRBD1
size: -
CDR3: CATSTSRDRGPQDSYEQYF
DNA: TGTGCCACCAGCACGAGTCGGGACAGGGGCCCCCAGGACTCCTACGAGCAGTACTTC

J: TRBJ2-3
V: TRBV19
D: -
size: -
CDR3: CASGSNRVSTTDTQYF
DNA: TGTGCCAGTGGGAGCAACAGGGTCTCGACCACAGATACGCAGTATTTT

J: TRBJ1-2
V: TRBV30
D: TRBD1
size: -
CDR3: CAWSPTGGHTF
DNA: TGTGCCTGGAGTCCTACAGGGGGACACACCTTC

J: TRBJ1-6
V: TRBV6-5
D: -
size: once
CDR3: CASSFGLNNSPLHF
DNA: TGTGCCAGCAGTTTTGGACTCAATAATTCACCCCTCCACTTT

J: TRBJ2-2
V: TRBV6-5
D: -
size: -
CDR3: CASSYEPTGELFF
DNA: TGTGCCAGCAGTTACGAGCCCACCGGGGAGCTGTTTTTT

J: TRBJ2-1
V: TRBV19
D: -
size: -
CDR3: CASGVIAYNEQFF
DNA: TGTGCCAGCGGGGTAATAGCCTACAATGAGCAGTTCTTC

J: TRBJ2-7
V: TRBV6-5
D: TRBD1
size: -
CDR3: CASSEYRDSSYEQYF
DNA: TGTGCCAGCAGCGAATACCGGGACAGTTCCTACGAGCAGTACTTC

J: TRBJ2-1
V: TRBV29-1
D: -
size: -
CDR3: CSVDPPRADEQFF
DNA: TGCAGCGTTGATCCCCCCCGTGCGGATGAGCAGTTCTTC

J: TRBJ1-2
V: TRBV14
D: TRBD1
size: -
CDR3: CASRLTGAPNYGYTF
DNA: TGTGCCAGCAGACTGACAGGGGCCCCCAACTATGGCTACACCTTC